This T cell receptor (beta chain) derives from a study of spatial heterogeneity in lung cancer. Study results and caveats: Blood carried ubiquitous expanded tumor TCRs more at resection than follow-up.

Every molecule of TCR cDNA had its own unique molecular identifier. TCRdb itself ran the 5' RACE reads through MiXCR, one entry per CDR3 protein. The sample contains fewer than 20,000 distinct CDR3 sequences, about 9% of which appear only once. Germline V gives CDR1 MNHEY, CDR2 SVGEGT. V was clipped by 7 bases and J by 1 base, with 13 bases between them. The CDR3 runs 14 residues. The time point here: blood at routine non-recurrence follow-up after resection. The study sequenced unsorted whole RNA from tumor, nontumor lung or frozen PBMC. At least ten counts were recorded for this clonotype. The antigen is undetermined.

V usage is TRBV6-2 or TRBV6-3 and J usage is TRBJ2-5; TRBD1 is a possible D gene (6 bases). The sequence was collected from a male donor with early-stage non-small cell lung cancer. The source was PBMCs, collected at follow-up. In DNA form, the CDR3 reads TGTGCCAGCACGCCTACAGGGACCCAAGAGACCCAGTACTTC. As protein: CASTPTGTQETQYF.